The T cell receptor beta chain under discussion was sequenced for a study of memory CD4+ T cells and cytomegalovirus serostatus. The sort gate was single viable CD3+CD4+CD8-CD45RO+ cells for memory CD4+ T cells. In the source study's methods: After removing out-of-frame reads, around 2,000,000 distinct TCRbeta sequences remained. Sequencing used immunoSEQ multiplex PCR; TCRdb keeps in-frame clones, though not all of them. The DNA gave D and trimming, while V, J and clone size come from that table. The sample holds 80,000 to 100,000 clones, 80% seen once. CDR3 length: 13 residues. The V end lost 5 bases, the J end lost 4 bases, and 9 bases lay between the germline ends. Germline CDR1 MNHEY, CDR2 SMNVEV (reference sequence).

What was sequenced was memory CD4+ T cells from blood. The chain carries TRBV27 and TRBJ2-1, with D maybe TRBD1 (6 bases). This receptor was identified in an adult in good health and CMV-seropositive. CDR3 bases: TGTGCCAGCAGTCCCACAGGGTACAATGAGCAGTTCTTC. It yields the protein CASSPTGYNEQFF.